The 3 T cell receptor beta chains below were found in one sample sequenced in a study of blood T cell repertoires in COVID-19. Method: immunoSEQ multiplex PCR; TCRdb's copy keeps in-frame clones and lacks some. The sample has more than 150,000 clones; almost 80% are singletons. The material sequenced was PBMCs or T cells enriched from blood (not recorded which). Receptors were obtained from a woman aged 45 to 65 who had recovered from COVID-19.

The chain employs TRBV21-1 and TRBJ2-7; the table gives TRBD2 as D, unverified against the DNA. TRBV21-1 counts as a pseudogene. The CDR3 is 19 residues long. The CDR3 loop is CASSKGTSGRTGRSYEQYF. DNA for the CDR3: TGTGCCAGCAGCAAAGGGACTAGCGGGAGGACGGGGAGGTCCTACGAGCAGTACTTC.

The genes are TRBV18 and TRBJ2-1, with 7 bases identical to TRBD2. Germline CDR1 reads KGHSH; CDR2 reads LQKENI. The CDR3 contains 18 residues. V lost 5 bases, J lost 4 bases, and 17 bases stayed unmatched. CDR3 DNA sequence: TGTGCCAGCTCAATCTACCTGTCGGTGGGAGGGCCTTACAATGAGCAGTTCTTC. Protein sequence: CASSIYLSVGGPYNEQFF.

This clone occurred a few times. Within the sample, other DNA sequences also encode this same CDR3. This chain connects TRBV3-1 (or the pseudogene TRBV3-2) to TRBJ1-5; tentative D call: TRBD1 (5 bases). Germline V CDR1 and CDR2: LGHDT, YNNKEL (reference sequence). The CDR3 totals 13 residues. Trimming shortened V by 1 base and J by 7 bases, and 8 bases separated the two germline ends. In DNA, the CDR3 is TGTGCCAGCAGCCAAGCTCAGGGCCAGCCCCAGCATTTT. Protein: CASSQAQGQPQHF.